This T cell receptor beta chain derives from a study of PD-1 blockade in classical Hodgkin lymphoma. Findings of the study overall: Reported baseline diversity: healthy donors highest, relapsed/refractory patients lowest. The baseline diversity of complete responders showed similarity to that of newly diagnosed patients. The authors have not defined what causes the repertoire differences, possibly disease activity or prior therapy.

Relapse after autologous stem cell transplantation occurred in every patient, and brentuximab vedotin exposure varied. There are 15 residues in the CDR3. The junction had 11 bases not matched to a gene; V was cut back by 8 bases and J by 3 bases. CDR1 is MRHNA and CDR2 is SNTAGT in the germline V gene. As regards this clone: The antigen is not known.

The assay was immunoSEQ multiplex PCR, and TCRdb's table has in-frame clones only and misses some. The sample includes 30,000 to 40,000 clones, 80% to 90% of them seen just once. Sample: peripheral blood mononuclear cells (PBMCs), taken at baseline. The sequence derives from a human donor with classical Hodgkin lymphoma. The rearrangement links TRBV6-4 to TRBJ2-7; 9 nucleotides agree with TRBD2. The CDR3 region is CASSPGAGGHYEQYF. CDR3 sequence (DNA): TGTGCCAGCTCCCCTGGGGCGGGGGGGCACTACGAGCAGTACTTC.